One and the same sample provided the 5 T cell receptor beta chains below, sequenced in a study of vaccination and CD4 T cells after COVID-19. The treatment: roughly 10-day PBMC culture with coronavirus spike peptide pools or control peptides (ViraFEST assay). CD4+ T cells that came from the unexposed donor were collected before the COVID-19 pandemic (2011-2018). These receptors' antigens are unknown. CD4+ T cells that had been cultured provided DNA sequenced with the Oncomine TCR Beta short-read assay. TCRdb reprocessed the PCR reads via MiXCR and lists one record per CDR3 protein. The sample yields roughly 8,000 distinct CDR3 sequences, around 40% seen once. Sequencing was done on a sample of CD4+ T cells from blood, cultured in vitro. The receptors derive from a human donor in good health.

As DNA, the CDR3 is TGCAGTGCTAGAAGGGGAGGGAGCAACACCGGGGAGCTGTTTTTT. Translated, it gives CSARRGGSNTGELFF. The chain is built from TRBV20-1 and TRBJ2-2, with 7 positions matching TRBD2. The V segment lost 2 bases and the J segment 2 bases; nucleotides outside the gene matches: 5. This CDR3 is 15 amino acids long. Germline V gene sequence: CDR1 DFQATT, CDR2 SNEGSKA (reference sequence).

This clonotype has more than one count but fewer than ten. The V gene is TRBV6-5, the J gene TRBJ1-2; no clear D. Germline lookup yields CDR1 MNHEY and CDR2 SVGAGI. V was clipped by 4 bases and J by 4 bases, with 13 bases between them. The CDR3 contains 14 residues. The CDR3 region has the DNA TGTGCCAGCAGTTTGGCAGCCGTAAGCTATGGCTACACCTTC. Amino acid sequence: CASSLAAVSYGYTF.

This clonotype was seen only a few times. The rearrangement uses TRBV12-3 or TRBV12-4 and TRBJ1-5; no reliable D call. With 7 bases removed from V and 5 bases from J, the gap between germline ends came to 18 bases. The CDR3 consists of 15 residues. The CDR3 is CASTLGVPGYQPQHF. DNA of the CDR3: TGTGCCAGCACCCTCGGTGTCCCCGGCTATCAGCCCCAGCATTTT.

The V and J genes are TRBV12-3 or TRBV12-4 and TRBJ1-5; tentative D call: TRBD1 (5 bases). V lost 6 bases to trimming and J lost 0 bases, with 15 bases between them. The CDR3 length is 16 residues. CDR3 region: CASRRTGLDSNQPQHF. The CDR3 DNA sequence: TGTGCCAGCAGACGCACGGGGCTAGATAGCAATCAGCCCCAGCATTTT.

A few counts support this clonotype. The CDR3 DNA is TGTGCCAGCAGTTATGGGATACTAGCGGGGGGTCTAGAGACCCAGTACTTC. Translation: CASSYGILAGGLETQYF. The rearrangement links TRBV6-2 or TRBV6-3 to TRBJ2-5, with 12 bases that match TRBD2. The CDR3 is 17 residues long. J lost 4 bases, V lost 3 bases, and 9 bases had no gene match. Germline-derived CDR1 and CDR2 are MNHEY and SVGEGT.